This TCR beta chain was sequenced during a study of early T cells in non-severe SARS-CoV-2 infection. Study context: Bulk RNA taken from unsorted whole blood was sequenced, leaving chains unpaired.

This clonotype was detected only a few times. Tagging with unique molecular identifiers was applied to individual cDNA molecules. TCRdb independently ran MiXCR on the 5' RACE reads; one entry per CDR3 protein. Found here are 55,000 to 85,000 distinct CDR3 sequences, roughly an eighth of them singletons; the top ten hold approximately 4.5%. J was trimmed by 7 bases and V by 2 bases; bases with no gene match: 6. CDR3 length: 15 residues. CDR1 is LGHNT, CDR2 FRNRAP, per germline. Specimen: whole blood. The receptor's source is an adult who was a healthcare worker with PCR-confirmed SARS-CoV-2 infection or an uninfected control (not recorded which). The V call is TRBV12-5, the J call TRBJ1-2; TRBD1 agrees at 11 bases. Here the CDR3 DNA reads TGTGCTAGTGGTTTGCTACCCGGGACAGGGGGTGGCTACACCTTC. Amino acid sequence: CASGLLPGTGGGYTF.